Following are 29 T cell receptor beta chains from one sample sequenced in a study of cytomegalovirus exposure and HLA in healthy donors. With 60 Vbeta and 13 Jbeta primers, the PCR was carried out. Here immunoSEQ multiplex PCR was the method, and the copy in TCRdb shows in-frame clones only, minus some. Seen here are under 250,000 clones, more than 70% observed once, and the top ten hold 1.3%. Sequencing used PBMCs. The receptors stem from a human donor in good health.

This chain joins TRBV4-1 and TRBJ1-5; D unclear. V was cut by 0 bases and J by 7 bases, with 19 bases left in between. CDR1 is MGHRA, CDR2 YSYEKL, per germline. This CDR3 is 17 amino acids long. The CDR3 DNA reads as TGCGCCAGCAGCCAAGATTTATCCGAGGGTAGGAGACAGCCCCAGCATTTT. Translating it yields CASSQDLSEGRRQPQHF.

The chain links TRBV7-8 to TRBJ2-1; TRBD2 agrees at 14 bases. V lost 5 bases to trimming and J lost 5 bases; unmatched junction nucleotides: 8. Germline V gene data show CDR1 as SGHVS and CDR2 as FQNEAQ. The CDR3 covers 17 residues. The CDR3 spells CASSGWTSGRIHNEQFF. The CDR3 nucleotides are TGTGCCAGCAGCGGATGGACTAGCGGGAGGATACACAATGAGCAGTTCTTC.

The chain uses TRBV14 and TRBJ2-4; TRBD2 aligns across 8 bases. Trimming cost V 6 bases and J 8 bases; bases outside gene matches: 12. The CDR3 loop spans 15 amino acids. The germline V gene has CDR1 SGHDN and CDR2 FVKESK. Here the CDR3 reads CASSFGREGRDIQYF. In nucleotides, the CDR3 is TGTGCCAGCAGTTTCGGTCGGGAGGGCCGAGACATTCAGTACTTC.

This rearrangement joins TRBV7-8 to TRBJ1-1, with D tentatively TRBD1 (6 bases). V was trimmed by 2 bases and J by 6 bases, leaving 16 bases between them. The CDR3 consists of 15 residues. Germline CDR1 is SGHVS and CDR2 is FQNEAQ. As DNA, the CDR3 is TGTGCCAGCAGCTTACAAACAGGGAGGGCTTCTGAAGCTTTCTTT. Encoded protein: CASSLQTGRASEAFF.

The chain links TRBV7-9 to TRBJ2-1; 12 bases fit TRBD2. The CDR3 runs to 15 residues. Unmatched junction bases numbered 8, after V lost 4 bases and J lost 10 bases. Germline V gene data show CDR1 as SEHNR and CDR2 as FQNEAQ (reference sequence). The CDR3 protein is CASSWTSGTQREQFF. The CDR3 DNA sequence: TGTGCCAGCAGCTGGACTAGCGGGACGCAGAGAGAGCAGTTCTTC.

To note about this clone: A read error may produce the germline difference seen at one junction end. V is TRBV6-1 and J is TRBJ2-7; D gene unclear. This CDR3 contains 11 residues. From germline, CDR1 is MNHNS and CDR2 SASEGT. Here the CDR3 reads CASSAGYGQYF. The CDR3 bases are TGTGCCAGCAGTGCCGGGTACGGGCAGTACTTC.

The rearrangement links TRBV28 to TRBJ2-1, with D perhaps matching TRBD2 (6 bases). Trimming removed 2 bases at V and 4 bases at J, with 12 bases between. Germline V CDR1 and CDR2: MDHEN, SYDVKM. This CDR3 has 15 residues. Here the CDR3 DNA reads TGTGCCAGCAGTTTAGGTGGAGGGCCATACAATGAGCAGTTCTTC. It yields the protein CASSLGGGPYNEQFF.

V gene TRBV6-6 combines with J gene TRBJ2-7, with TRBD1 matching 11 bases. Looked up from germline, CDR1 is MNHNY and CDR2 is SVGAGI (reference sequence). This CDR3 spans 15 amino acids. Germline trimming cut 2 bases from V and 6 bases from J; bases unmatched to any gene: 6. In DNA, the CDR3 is TGTGCCAGCAGTTACCGGACAGGGGGCATATCCGAGCAGTACTTC. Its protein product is CASSYRTGGISEQYF.

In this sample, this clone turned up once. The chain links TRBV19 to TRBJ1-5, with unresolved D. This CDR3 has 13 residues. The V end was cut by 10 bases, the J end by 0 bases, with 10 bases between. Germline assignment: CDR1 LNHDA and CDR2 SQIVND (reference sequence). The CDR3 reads CATERDSNQPQHF. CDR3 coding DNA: TGTGCCACCGAGAGGGATAGCAATCAGCCCCAGCATTTT.

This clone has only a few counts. The DNA of the CDR3 is TGTGCCAGCTCATCTAGCGTCACGAACACCGGGGAGCTGTTTTTT. Residues: CASSSSVTNTGELFF. The chain combines TRBV6-6 with TRBJ2-2; weak D call: TRBD2 (6 bases). The CDR3 is 15 amino acids. Germline CDR1 and CDR2: MNHNY and SVGAGI (reference sequence). The V end lost 8 bases, the J end lost 0 bases, and 13 bases lay between the germline ends.

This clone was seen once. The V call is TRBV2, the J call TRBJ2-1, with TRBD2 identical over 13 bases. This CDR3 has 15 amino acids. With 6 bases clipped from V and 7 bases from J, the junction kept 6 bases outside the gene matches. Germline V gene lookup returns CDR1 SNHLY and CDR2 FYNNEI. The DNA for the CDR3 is TGTGCCAGCAGCCGGACTAGCGGGGGTGGGAATGAGCAGTTCTTC. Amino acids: CASSRTSGGGNEQFF.

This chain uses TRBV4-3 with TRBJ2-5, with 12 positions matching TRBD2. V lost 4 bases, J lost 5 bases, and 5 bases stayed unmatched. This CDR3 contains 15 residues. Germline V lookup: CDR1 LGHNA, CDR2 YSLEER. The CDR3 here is CASSLETSGSETQYF. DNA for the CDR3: TGCGCCAGCAGCCTCGAGACTAGCGGGAGCGAGACCCAGTACTTC.

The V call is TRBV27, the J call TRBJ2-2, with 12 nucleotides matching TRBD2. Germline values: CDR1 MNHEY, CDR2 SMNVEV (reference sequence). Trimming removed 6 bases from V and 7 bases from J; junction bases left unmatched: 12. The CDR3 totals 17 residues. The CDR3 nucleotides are TGTGCCAGCAGGGCTCCGGGACTAGCGGGCCGGGACGGGGAGCTGTTTTTT. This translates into CASRAPGLAGRDGELFF.

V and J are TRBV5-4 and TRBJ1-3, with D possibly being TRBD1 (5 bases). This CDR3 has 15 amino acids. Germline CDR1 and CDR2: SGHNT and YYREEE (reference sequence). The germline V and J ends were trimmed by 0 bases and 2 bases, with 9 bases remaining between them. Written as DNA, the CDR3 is TGTGCCAGCAGCTTGGACGGGGGGGCTGGAAACACCATATATTTT. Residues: CASSLDGGAGNTIYF.

This CDR3 is CASSLEGSEDTEAFF. The CDR3 nucleotides read TGTGCCAGCAGCTTGGAAGGGAGCGAGGACACTGAAGCTTTCTTT. The chain recombines TRBV5-6 with TRBJ1-1, with no clear D. Germline CDR1 reads SGHDT; CDR2 reads YYEEEE. V lost 0 bases and J 3 bases, leaving 12 bases between the germline ends. This CDR3 is 15 amino acids long.

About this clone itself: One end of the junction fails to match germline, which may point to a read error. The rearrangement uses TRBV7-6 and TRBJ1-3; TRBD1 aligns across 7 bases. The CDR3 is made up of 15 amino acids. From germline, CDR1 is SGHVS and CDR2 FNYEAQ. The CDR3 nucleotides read TGTGCCAGCAGCCAAGACAGGGTCTCTGGAAGCACCATATATTTT. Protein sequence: CASSQDRVSGSTIYF.

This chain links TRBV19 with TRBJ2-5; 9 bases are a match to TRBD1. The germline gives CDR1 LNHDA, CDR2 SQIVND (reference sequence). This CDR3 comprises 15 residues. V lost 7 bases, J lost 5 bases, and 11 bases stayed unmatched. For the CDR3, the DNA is TGTGCCAGTACGAGGACAGGGGAAAGGGGGGAGACCCAGTACTTC. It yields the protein CASTRTGERGETQYF.

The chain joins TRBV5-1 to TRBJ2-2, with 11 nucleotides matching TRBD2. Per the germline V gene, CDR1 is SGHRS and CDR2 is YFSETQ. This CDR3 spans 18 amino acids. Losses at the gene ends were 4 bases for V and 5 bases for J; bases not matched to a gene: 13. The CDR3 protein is CASSRAQLAGAWTGELFF. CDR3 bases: TGCGCCAGCAGCCGGGCCCAACTAGCGGGAGCGTGGACCGGGGAGCTGTTTTTT.

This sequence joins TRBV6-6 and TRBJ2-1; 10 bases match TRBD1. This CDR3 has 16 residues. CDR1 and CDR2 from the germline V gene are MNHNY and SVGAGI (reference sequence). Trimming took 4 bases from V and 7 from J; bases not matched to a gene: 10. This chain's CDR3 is CASSFGDRGRDNEQFF. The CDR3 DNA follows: TGTGCCAGCAGTTTCGGGGACAGGGGAAGAGATAATGAGCAGTTCTTC.

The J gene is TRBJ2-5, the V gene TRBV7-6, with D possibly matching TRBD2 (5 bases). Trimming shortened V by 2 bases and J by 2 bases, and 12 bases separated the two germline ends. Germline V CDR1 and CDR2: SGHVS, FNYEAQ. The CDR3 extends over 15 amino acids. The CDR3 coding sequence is TGTGCCAGCAGCTTAAGCGCCAGGAGGCAAGAGACCCAGTACTTC. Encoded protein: CASSLSARRQETQYF.

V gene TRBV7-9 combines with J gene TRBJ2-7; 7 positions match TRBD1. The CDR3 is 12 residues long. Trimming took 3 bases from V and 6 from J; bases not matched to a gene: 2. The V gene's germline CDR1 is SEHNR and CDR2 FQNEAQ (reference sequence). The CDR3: CASSLTGFEQYF. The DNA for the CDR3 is TGTGCCAGCAGCTTGACAGGGTTCGAGCAGTACTTC.

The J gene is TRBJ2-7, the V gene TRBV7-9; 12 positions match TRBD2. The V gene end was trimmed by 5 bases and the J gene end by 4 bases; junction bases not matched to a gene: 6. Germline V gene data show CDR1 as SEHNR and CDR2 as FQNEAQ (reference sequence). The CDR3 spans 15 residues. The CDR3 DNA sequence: TGTGCCAGCAGCCCATGGACTAGCGGGACTTACGAGCAGTACTTC. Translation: CASSPWTSGTYEQYF.

CDR3 DNA sequence: TGTGCCTGGAGTGTAGGACTAGCGGGGACCTACGAGCAGTACTTC. Protein product: CAWSVGLAGTYEQYF. This sequence joins TRBV30 and TRBJ2-7; the match to TRBD2 covers 12 bases. With V trimmed by 0 bases and J by 2 bases, 2 bases remained unmatched. Germline values: CDR1 GTSNPN, CDR2 SVGIG (reference sequence). This CDR3 has 15 residues. The complete variable domain, with remaining parts taken from reference TRBV30 and TRBJ2-7, reads SQTIHQWPATLVQPVGSPLSLECTVEGTSNPNLYWYRQAAGRGLQLLFYSVGIGQISSEVPQNLSASRPQDRQFILSSKKLLLSDSGFYLCAWSVGLAGTYEQYFGPGTRLTVT.

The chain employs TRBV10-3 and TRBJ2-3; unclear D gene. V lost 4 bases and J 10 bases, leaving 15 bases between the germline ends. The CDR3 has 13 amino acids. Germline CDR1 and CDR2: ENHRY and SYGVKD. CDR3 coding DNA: TGTGCCATCAGTGGACCTGACAACCGAGCGCAGTATTTT. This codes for CAISGPDNRAQYF.

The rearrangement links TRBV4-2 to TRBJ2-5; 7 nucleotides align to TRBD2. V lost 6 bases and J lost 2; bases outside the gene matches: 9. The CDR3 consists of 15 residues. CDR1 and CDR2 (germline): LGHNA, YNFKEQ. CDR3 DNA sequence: TGTGCCAGCAGAGAGGGGACTACACTTCAAGAGACCCAGTACTTC. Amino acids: CASREGTTLQETQYF.

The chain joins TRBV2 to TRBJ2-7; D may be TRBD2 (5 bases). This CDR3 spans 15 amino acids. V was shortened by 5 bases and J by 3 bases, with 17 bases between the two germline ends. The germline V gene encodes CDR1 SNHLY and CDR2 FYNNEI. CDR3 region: CASSSSRDRYYEQYF. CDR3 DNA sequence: TGTGCCAGCAGTTCTAGCCGGGATAGATACTACGAGCAGTACTTC.

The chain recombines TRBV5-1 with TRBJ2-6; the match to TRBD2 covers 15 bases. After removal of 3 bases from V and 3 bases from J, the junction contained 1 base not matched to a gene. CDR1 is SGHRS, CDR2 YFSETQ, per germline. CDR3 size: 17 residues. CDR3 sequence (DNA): TGCGCCAGCAGCTGGGGACTAGCGGGAGGTGGGGCCAACGTCCTGACTTTC. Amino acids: CASSWGLAGGGANVLTF.

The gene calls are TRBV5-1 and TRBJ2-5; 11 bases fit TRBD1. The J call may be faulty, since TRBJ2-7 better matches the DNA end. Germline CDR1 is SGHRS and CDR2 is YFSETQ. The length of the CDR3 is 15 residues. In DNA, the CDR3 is TGCGCCAGCAGTATGGGACAGGGGGTCACCTACGAGCAGTACTTC. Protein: CASSMGQGVTYEQYF.

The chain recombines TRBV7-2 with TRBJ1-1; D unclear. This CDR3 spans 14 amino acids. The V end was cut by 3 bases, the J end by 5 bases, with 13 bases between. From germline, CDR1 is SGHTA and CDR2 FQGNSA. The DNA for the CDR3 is TGTGCCAGCAGCTTTTTATCCCTAGATACTGAAGCTTTCTTT. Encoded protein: CASSFLSLDTEAFF.